A selection of T cell receptor beta chains follows, all from one sample in a study of T cells in tumors after PD-1 blockade. Method: immunoSEQ multiplex PCR; TCRdb's copy keeps in-frame clones and lacks some. The table lists 9,100 or so clones, 55% to 65% of them singletons, with under 6% in the top ten. This specimen was tumor tissue, taken after anti-PD-1 treatment. Source of these receptors: a human donor with basal cell carcinoma. Each CDR3 is given with its conserved first and last residue. A D gene is named only where the DNA matches it firmly. Some rows mark clone size as missing; the rest say once, few, many or name a class of expanded clone.

J	V	D	size	DNA	CDR3
TRBJ2-7	TRBV7-2	NA	NA	TGTGCCAGCAAGGACGCTGGGGCGCTCTACGAGCAGTACTTC	CASKDAGALYEQYF
TRBJ2-3	TRBV3-1/TRBV3-2	NA	NA	TGTGCCAGCAGCCAAGTAAATACGCAGTATTTT	CASSQVNTQYF
TRBJ1-1	TRBV5-1	NA	NA	TGCGCCAGCGTCGAAGGGACAACTAACACTGAAGCTTTCTTT	CASVEGTTNTEAFF
TRBJ2-3	TRBV5-6	NA	few	TGTGCCAGCAGCTTCCCGACCGGGGTCTCAGATACGCAGTATTTT	CASSFPTGVSDTQYF
TRBJ1-6	TRBV2	NA	NA	TGTGCCAGCAGACCCGGACAGAATTATAATTCACCCCTCCACTTT	CASRPGQNYNSPLHF
TRBJ2-1	TRBV5-1	NA	few	TGCGCCAGCAGCGAGATAAACAATGAGCAGTTCTTC	CASSEINNEQFF
TRBJ1-5	TRBV19	TRBD1	NA	TGTGCCAGTAGTATAGATCCAGGGGGACTTCAGCCCCAGCATTTT	CASSIDPGGLQPQHF
TRBJ1-3	TRBV14	NA	few	TGTGCCAGCAGCCAAGGGACAGCCGTTTTCTCTGGAAACACCATATATTTT	CASSQGTAVFSGNTIYF
TRBJ1-1	TRBV10-3	TRBD1	few	TGTGCCATCAATACAGGGGCGTATAACACTGAAGCTTTCTTT	CAINTGAYNTEAFF
TRBJ2-3	TRBV19	NA	NA	TGTGCCAGTAGTATATGGGGGCGAAAGTCTAGCACAGATACGCAGTATTTT	CASSIWGRKSSTDTQYF
TRBJ2-7	TRBV5-5	NA	NA	TGTGCCAGCAGCTTGGGGGTTGTAGCAGGGAGCTCCTACGAGCAGTACTTC	CASSLGVVAGSSYEQYF
TRBJ2-3	TRBV20-1	NA	NA	TGCAGTGCAGGACTCACAGATACGCAGTATTTT	CSAGLTDTQYF
TRBJ1-2	TRBV3-1/TRBV3-2	NA	NA	TGTGCCAGCAGCTTAGGACAATTGGGTCGTGGCTACACCTTC	CASSLGQLGRGYTF
TRBJ2-1	TRBV5-4	TRBD1	large	TGTGCCAGCAGCACTAAGACAGGGTTGGGCGGCAATGAGCAGTTCTTC	CASSTKTGLGGNEQFF
TRBJ2-7	TRBV2	NA	NA	TGTGCCAGCAGTGAGATAGGGGCAGAAGCCTACGAGCAGTACTTC	CASSEIGAEAYEQYF
TRBJ1-5	TRBV3-1/TRBV3-2	NA	few	TGTGCCAGCAGCCTGGGAGGGGGATGGAGCAATCAGCCCCAGCATTTT	CASSLGGGWSNQPQHF
TRBJ1-1	TRBV19	NA	NA	TGTGCCAGTAGTATGGCGGGGGGCCCGAACACTGAAGCTTTCTTT	CASSMAGGPNTEAFF
TRBJ1-2	TRBV9	NA	NA	TGTGCCAGCAGCGCCCTGGGGAGGTGGGATGGCTACACCTTC	CASSALGRWDGYTF
TRBJ1-1	TRBV6-5	NA	NA	TGTGCCAGCAGTTACAAAACGAACACTGAAGCTTTCTTT	CASSYKTNTEAFF
TRBJ1-1	TRBV27	NA	NA	TGTGCCAGCAATGAGATCAGGGCCGGGGGAGGAACTGAAGCTTTCTTT	CASNEIRAGGGTEAFF
TRBJ1-1	TRBV9	TRBD1	NA	TGTGCCAGCAGCAACCGGGACAGGGGCACTGAAGCTTTCTTT	CASSNRDRGTEAFF
TRBJ1-1	TRBV9	NA	NA	TGTGCCAGCAGCCCCGCGGGGGCCCCAGGCACTGAAGCTTTCTTT	CASSPAGAPGTEAFF
TRBJ1-6	TRBV6-2/TRBV6-3	NA	once	TGTGCCAGCAGTTACTTTCCAGGACGGAGGATTGAAGGTTCACCCCTCCACTTT	CASSYFPGRRIEGSPLHF
TRBJ1-1	TRBV29-1	TRBD1	NA	TGCAGCGTAGGCAACAGGGGGGAGTACCCTGAAGCTTTCTTT	CSVGNRGEYPEAFF
TRBJ2-3	TRBV27	NA	NA	TGTGCCAGCAGTTTATCGTCGGGACACCTCACAGATACGCAGTATTTT	CASSLSSGHLTDTQYF
TRBJ1-2	TRBV7-9	NA	few	TGTGCCAGCAGCTTAGGTCACTATGGCTACACCTTC	CASSLGHYGYTF
TRBJ2-3	TRBV30	TRBD1	NA	TGTGCCTGGAGCCTAGGGGGCCAAGTCACAGATACGCAGTATTTT	CAWSLGGQVTDTQYF
TRBJ2-7	TRBV12-3/TRBV12-4	NA	NA	TGTGCCAGCAGTTTGGCAGACTCCTACGAGCAGTACTTC	CASSLADSYEQYF
TRBJ2-3	TRBV20-1	NA	NA	TGCAGTGCCCGAGGCACAGATACGCAGTATTTT	CSARGTDTQYF
TRBJ2-5	TRBV4-1	NA	NA	TGCGCCAGCAGCCAAGGGGAGGGGGGATCAATGTACCAAGAGACCCAGTACTTC	CASSQGEGGSMYQETQYF
TRBJ1-5	TRBV10-2	NA	NA	TGCGCCAGCAGTGACTATGGCAGAGGGATGGGAAATCAGCCCCAGCATTTT	CASSDYGRGMGNQPQHF